The 22 T cell receptor beta chains in this list originate from one sample, sequenced in a study of blood T cell repertoires in COVID-19. Clones were read by immunoSEQ multiplex PCR, and TCRdb kept only the in-frame ones, dropping some. The sample holds 150,000 to 200,000 clones, 65% to 85% seen once. Sequenced: peripheral blood. The receptors were sampled from a man aged 60 to 69 with active or convalescent COVID-19.

This chain uses TRBV5-4 with TRBJ1-1; weak D call: TRBD1 (6 bases). Germline-derived CDR1 and CDR2 are SGHNT and YYREEE (reference sequence). This CDR3 region has 16 residues. Trimming removed 2 bases from V and 0 bases from J, with 14 bases in between. In nucleotides, the CDR3 is TGTGCCAGCAGCTTTGGCAGGGGCCCTATGAACACTGAAGCTTTCTTT. This gives the protein CASSFGRGPMNTEAFF.

The chain is built from TRBV10-3 and TRBJ1-5; the D is unclear. Trimming removed 3 bases at V and 10 bases at J, with 10 bases between. Germline assignment: CDR1 ENHRY and CDR2 SYGVKD. The length of the CDR3 is 12 residues. The DNA of the CDR3 is TGTGCCATCAGTGATGAGTTTCGCCCCCAGCATTTT. Its protein product is CAISDEFRPQHF.

The genes are TRBV18 and TRBJ1-1; D ambiguous. In germline, CDR1 is KGHSH, CDR2 LQKENI. V gave up 3 bases and J gave up 0 bases, with 17 bases separating them. The CDR3 spans 17 residues. In DNA form, the CDR3 reads TGTGCCAGCTCACCTGCTTGGGCCACATCCATGAACACTGAAGCTTTCTTT. Its translation is CASSPAWATSMNTEAFF. Together with reference TRBV18 and TRBJ1-1, the CDR3 gives the full variable domain: NAGVMQNPRHLVRRRGQEARLRCSPMKGHSHVYWYRQLPEEGLKFMVYLQKENIIDESGMPKERFSAEFPKEGPSILRIQQVVRGDSAAYFCASSPAWATSMNTEAFFGQGTRLTVV.

This rearrangement joins TRBV28 to TRBJ1-1; 9 nucleotides match TRBD1. V shed 6 bases, J shed 3 bases, and the junction held 5 bases outside the gene matches. The CDR3 runs to 14 residues. Germline CDR1 is MDHEN and CDR2 is SYDVKM. The CDR3 sequence is CASSRDRVDTEAFF. CDR3 DNA sequence: TGTGCCAGCAGCCGGGACAGGGTTGACACTGAAGCTTTCTTT.

This clone was detected once. The gene calls are TRBV4-2 and TRBJ2-5, with a tentative D call TRBD1 (6 bases). Trimming shortened V by 2 bases and J by 5 bases, and 9 bases separated the two germline ends. CDR1 LGHNA and CDR2 YNFKEQ come from the germline V gene. CDR3 length: 13 amino acids. Here the CDR3 DNA reads TGTGCCAGCAGCCAACTAAGGGGGGAGACCCAGTACTTC. It is translated as CASSQLRGETQYF.

In this sample, this clone turned up a few times. The V and J genes are TRBV18 and TRBJ1-5; a weak D match, TRBD1 (5 bases). The V end lost 3 bases, the J end lost 2 bases, and 11 bases lay between the germline ends. The CDR3 runs 15 residues. In germline, CDR1 is KGHSH, CDR2 LQKENI. CDR3 protein: CASSPGGIGNQPQHF. CDR3 bases: TGTGCCAGCTCACCCGGGGGGATAGGCAATCAGCCCCAGCATTTT.

The CDR3 nucleotides read TGTGCCAGCAGCCCCAGAAATGTTTTCTCCTACAATGAGCAGTTCTTC. Translated, it gives CASSPRNVFSYNEQFF. The chain joins TRBV7-9 to TRBJ2-1; the D is unclear. The CDR3 length is 16 residues. Germline CDR1 reads SEHNR; CDR2 reads FQNEAQ (reference sequence). The V end lost 5 bases, the J end lost 0 bases, and 14 bases lay between the germline ends.

This rearrangement joins TRBV2 to TRBJ2-5; a weak D match, TRBD2 (5 bases). Germline-derived CDR1 and CDR2 are SNHLY and FYNNEI. V lost 6 bases and J 5 bases, leaving 16 bases between the germline ends. This CDR3 spans 14 amino acids. CDR3 in amino acids: CASRRSGPGETQYF. CDR3 coding DNA: TGTGCCAGCAGGCGGAGCGGTCCAGGCGAGACCCAGTACTTC.

The gene calls are TRBV21-1 and TRBJ2-5; the D call of TRBD2 is as the table states it, not checked on the DNA. TRBV21-1 is classified as a pseudogene. There are 21 residues in the CDR3. The CDR3 reads CASSKALRGTSGRVDQETQYF. In nucleotides, the CDR3 is TGTGCCAGCAGCAAAGCGCTTAGGGGAACTAGCGGGAGGGTCGACCAAGAGACCCAGTACTTC.

This CDR3 is CASGWTGYSNQPQHF. As DNA, the CDR3 is TGTGCCAGCGGATGGACAGGATATAGCAATCAGCCCCAGCATTTT. The chain has TRBV6-5 and TRBJ1-5, with TRBD1 matching 7 bases. V shed 8 bases and J 0 bases; nucleotides not matched to a gene: 7. CDR3 length: 15 residues. Germline V lookup: CDR1 MNHEY, CDR2 SVGAGI.

J is TRBJ1-4 and V is TRBV5-1; no firm D call. There are 14 residues in the CDR3. In germline, CDR1 is SGHRS, CDR2 YFSETQ. V lost 0 bases and J lost 8, with 11 bases in between. The CDR3 is CASSLAGVREKLFF. CDR3 sequence (DNA): TGCGCCAGCAGCTTGGCCGGGGTTAGGGAAAAACTGTTTTTT.

This chain links TRBV9 with TRBJ2-3, with TRBD1 matching 10 bases. V was pared by 4 bases and J by 5 bases, with 13 bases of the junction left unmatched. CDR1 SGDLS and CDR2 YYNGEE come from the germline V gene. The CDR3 loop spans 17 amino acids. Here the CDR3 DNA reads TGTGCCAGCAGCCTCTCGTTCCGGGACAGGGGTAGAGATACGCAGTATTTT. This gives the protein CASSLSFRDRGRDTQYF.

V is TRBV27 and J is TRBJ2-7, with D possibly being TRBD2 (6 bases). V lost 6 bases and J 1 base, leaving 10 bases between the germline ends. The CDR3 runs 13 residues. The germline V gene encodes CDR1 MNHEY and CDR2 SMNVEV (reference sequence). Here the CDR3 reads CASSPLASYEQYF. CDR3 in DNA: TGTGCCAGCAGCCCTCTAGCGTCCTACGAGCAGTACTTC.

A single count supports this clone. The chain recombines TRBV5-5 with TRBJ2-1; 10 positions match TRBD1. V was clipped by 0 bases and J by 5 bases; unmatched bases: 14. The germline V gene encodes CDR1 SGHKS and CDR2 YYEKEE (reference sequence). The CDR3 spans 19 residues. CDR3 region: CASSLEGQGYGRANNEQFF. The CDR3 DNA is TGTGCCAGCAGCTTGGAGGGACAGGGGTACGGGAGGGCCAACAATGAGCAGTTCTTC. The full variable domain, in which reference TRBV5-5 and TRBJ2-1 provide the parts outside the CDR3, is DAGVTQSPTHLIKTRGQQVTLRCSPISGHKSVSWYQQVLGQGPQFIFQYYEKEERGRGNFPDRFSARQFPNYSSELNVNALLLGDSALYLCASSLEGQGYGRANNEQFFGPGTRLTVL.

This rearrangement joins TRBV10-1 to TRBJ1-5, with D possibly TRBD1 on 5 matching bases. V lost 4 bases to trimming and J lost 4 bases, with 14 bases between them. The CDR3 runs 15 residues. In germline, CDR1 is WNHNN, CDR2 SYGVQD (reference sequence). The CDR3, as DNA: TGCGCCAGCAGTGTCACAGGAGATCCGAATCAGCCCCAGCATTTT. Protein: CASSVTGDPNQPQHF.

The chain has TRBV19 and TRBJ1-5, with 9 bases identical to TRBD1. In germline, CDR1 is LNHDA, CDR2 SQIVND (reference sequence). The CDR3 extends over 14 amino acids. The trim removed 6 bases at V and 4 bases at J, leaving 4 bases unmatched. The DNA of the CDR3 is TGTGCCAGTAGCGGGACAGGGAGAAATCAGCCCCAGCATTTT. This codes for CASSGTGRNQPQHF.

Of note for this clone: Within the sample, other DNA sequences also encode this same CDR3. This rearrangement joins TRBV9 to TRBJ1-1; D is ambiguous. The CDR3 has 13 residues. With 0 bases removed from V and 0 bases from J, the gap between germline ends came to 3 bases. The germline gives CDR1 SGDLS, CDR2 YYNGEE. The CDR3 sequence is CASSVAVNTEAFF. CDR3 nucleotide sequence: TGTGCCAGCAGCGTAGCTGTGAACACTGAAGCTTTCTTT. The full variable domain, its missing parts supplied by reference TRBV9 and TRBJ1-1, is DSGVTQTPKHLITATGQRVTLRCSPRSGDLSVYWYQQSLDQGLQFLIQYYNGEERAKGNILERFSAQQFPDLHSELNLSSLELGDSALYFCASSVAVNTEAFFGQGTRLTVV.

The V and J genes are TRBV6-5 and TRBJ2-7, with a possible D match to TRBD2 (6 bases). This CDR3 contains 14 residues. The germline gives CDR1 MNHEY, CDR2 SVGAGI. Trimming took 4 bases from V and 0 from J, leaving 10 bases between them. CDR3 loop: CASSWVAASYEQYF. Here the CDR3 DNA reads TGTGCCAGCAGTTGGGTAGCGGCCTCCTACGAGCAGTACTTC.

The chain couples TRBV5-5 to TRBJ2-5, with D possibly being TRBD1 (5 bases). The CDR3 runs to 13 residues. The germline V and J ends were trimmed by 1 base and 2 bases, with 6 bases remaining between them. Germline V CDR1 and CDR2: SGHKS, YYEKEE (reference sequence). The CDR3 loop reads CASSLPGQETQYF. DNA for the CDR3: TGTGCCAGCAGCTTGCCAGGGCAAGAGACCCAGTACTTC. Combining the CDR3 with reference TRBV5-5 and TRBJ2-5 gives the whole variable domain DAGVTQSPTHLIKTRGQQVTLRCSPISGHKSVSWYQQVLGQGPQFIFQYYEKEERGRGNFPDRFSARQFPNYSSELNVNALLLGDSALYLCASSLPGQETQYFGPGTRLLVL.

The rearrangement joins TRBV11-1 to TRBJ2-1, with a possible D match to TRBD1 (5 bases). Trimming pared 5 bases from V and 8 bases from J, leaving 10 bases between. The V gene's germline CDR1 is SGHAT and CDR2 FQDESV (reference sequence). The CDR3 is 12 residues long. Here the CDR3 DNA reads TGTGCCAGCAGCCGTGACAGCTATGAGCAGTTCTTC. Protein sequence: CASSRDSYEQFF.

V and J are TRBV19 and TRBJ2-1; 7 bases are shared with TRBD2. The CDR3 contains 17 residues. Germline assignment: CDR1 LNHDA and CDR2 SQIVND (reference sequence). The junction had 17 bases not matched to a gene; V was cut back by 5 bases and J by 7 bases. Here the CDR3 DNA reads TGTGCCAGTAGTGATGGGCTCGGAGCGGGATTCCGGAATGAGCAGTTCTTC. Translation: CASSDGLGAGFRNEQFF.

The chain uses TRBV19 and TRBJ1-2; D unresolved. There are 13 residues in the CDR3. The V end lost 3 bases, the J end lost 2 bases, and 7 bases lay between the germline ends. CDR1 LNHDA and CDR2 SQIVND come from the germline V gene (reference sequence). The CDR3 coding sequence is TGTGCCAGTAGTATGTCCGAGAACTATGGCTACACCTTC. Its protein is CASSMSENYGYTF.